The present TCR beta chain was sequenced within a study of CXCR3-negative and CXCR3-positive naive CD8 T cells. Looking at the study overall: The total count of TRB reads reached some 140 million, and each library contributed about 1.5 +/- 0.3 million.

By frequency, this clonotype is medium-sized. Naive CD8+ T cells showed a CD45RO-CCR7+CD27+CD95- phenotype. Via 5' RACE with UMI labels, TRB cDNA libraries were prepared. TCRdb re-called the 5' RACE reads; one entry per CDR3 protein, DNA not given. The table for this sample gives about 5,500 distinct CDR3 sequences. The receptor's source is a human donor in good health. Some clones in this sample may be carry-over from other donors' samples. Sequenced input: naive CXCR3- CD8+ T cells from blood. As for subset: CD45RO-CCR7+CD27+CD95- naive CD8+ T cells lacking CXCR3 (TNR3-).

The CDR3 reads CASSFTGTEGAETQYF. The chain links TRBV7-9 to TRBJ2-5; the D gene TCRdb calls, TRBD1, cannot be checked with no DNA. The CDR3 contains 16 residues. From germline, CDR1 is SEHNR and CDR2 FQNEAQ (reference sequence).